Shown below are 21 T cell receptor beta chains from a single sample sequenced in a study of T-cell reconstitution after alpha-beta-depleted transplantation in children. The TCRbeta library incorporated unique molecular identifiers. TCRdb re-called the PCR reads with MiXCR, one entry per CDR3 protein. The sample yields a few hundred thousand distinct CDR3 sequences, approximately 9.7% seen once. The sequencing used PBMCs from the stem cell graft donor, collected from the stem cell graft. These receptors were collected from a human donor who donated a stem cell graft to a child with SCID.

This clonotype was seen many times. V gene TRBV7-2 combines with J gene TRBJ2-2; TRBD1 aligns across 8 bases. J lost 0 bases, V lost 4 bases, and 1 base had no gene match. Germline-derived CDR1 and CDR2 are SGHTA and FQGNSA. The length of the CDR3 is 15 residues. The CDR3 DNA follows: TGTGCCAGCAGCTGGACAGGGTCGAACACCGGGGAGCTGTTTTTT. Protein sequence: CASSWTGSNTGELFF.

Worth noting for this clonotype: A read error may explain this, as a much larger clone is one base away. V is TRBV5-5 and J is TRBJ2-1, with TRBD1 matching over 7 bases. This CDR3 contains 15 residues. From germline, CDR1 is SGHKS and CDR2 YYEKEE (reference sequence). The CDR3 DNA follows: TGTGCCAGCAGCCGGGCCGGGACAGACTACAATGAGCAGCTCTTC. The encoded protein is CASSRAGTDYNEQLF.

This clonotype was observed many times. The rearrangement links TRBV29-1 to TRBJ2-5; D is uncertain. V was cut by 4 bases and J by 7 bases, with 13 bases left in between. The CDR3 runs to 12 residues. Germline V gene lookup returns CDR1 SQVTM and CDR2 ANQGSEA. The CDR3 here is CSVAPELGTQYF. The CDR3 nucleotides are TGCAGCGTTGCTCCTGAGCTTGGGACCCAGTACTTC.

The chain joins TRBV27 to TRBJ2-1; TRBD1 matches at 7 bases. Germline values: CDR1 MNHEY, CDR2 SMNVEV (reference sequence). There are 15 residues in the CDR3. Losses at the gene ends were 7 bases for V and 0 bases for J; bases not matched to a gene: 6. The CDR3 sequence is CASNSGQPSYNEQFF. CDR3 nucleotides: TGTGCCAGCAACTCGGGACAGCCCTCCTACAATGAGCAGTTCTTC.

This clonotype was seen many times. CDR3 loop: CASSLLKTGAGDTQYF. CDR3 nucleotide sequence: TGTGCCAGCAGCCTACTTAAGACGGGCGCGGGAGATACGCAGTATTTT. This chain joins TRBV5-5 and TRBJ2-3; possibly TRBD2 for D (5 bases). V was trimmed by 4 bases and J by 5 bases, leaving 20 bases between them. The CDR3 sequence is 16 residues long. The germline V gene encodes CDR1 SGHKS and CDR2 YYEKEE (reference sequence).

Ten or more counts support this clonotype. The rearrangement joins TRBV5-1 to TRBJ2-1; D is ambiguous. Trimming stripped 0 bases from V and 0 bases from J, with 10 bases between. CDR3 length: 16 residues. CDR1 and CDR2 from the germline V gene are SGHRS and YFSETQ. The DNA of the CDR3 is TGCGCCAGCAGCTTGGTAGGTACCAGCTCCTACAATGAGCAGTTCTTC. Translating gives CASSLVGTSSYNEQFF.

The CDR3 protein is CATSRDSEGAGNTIYF. CDR3 coding DNA: TGTGCCACCAGCAGAGATAGTGAGGGCGCTGGAAACACCATATATTTT. This sequence joins TRBV15 and TRBJ1-3; no clear D gene. The CDR3 spans 16 residues. Germline-derived CDR1 and CDR2 are LNHNV and YYDKDF (reference sequence). The V end lost 0 bases, the J end lost 2 bases, and 11 bases lay between the germline ends.

In this sample, this clonotype turned up many times. V and J are TRBV15 and TRBJ1-1; D is possibly TRBD1 (6 bases). V gave up 0 bases and J gave up 5 bases, with 16 bases separating them. The CDR3 extends over 16 amino acids. CDR1 LNHNV and CDR2 YYDKDF come from the germline V gene (reference sequence). CDR3 DNA: TGTGCCACCAGCAGAGATTTGGGGGGCTTCGGGACTGAAGCTTTCTTT. Its translation: CATSRDLGGFGTEAFF.

This clonotype was counted many times. The rearrangement joins TRBV3-1 to TRBJ1-2; D is undetermined. The CDR3 sequence is 13 residues long. The V end was cut by 0 bases, the J end by 8 bases, with 10 bases between. CDR1 is LGHDT, CDR2 YNNKEL, per germline (reference sequence). CDR3 loop: CASSQDPLSGYTF. CDR3 bases: TGTGCCAGCAGCCAAGATCCTCTATCGGGCTACACCTTC.

This clonotype was detected ten times or more. The genes are TRBV4-1 and TRBJ1-5; D remains ambiguous. V gave up 3 bases and J gave up 4 bases, with 10 bases separating them. This CDR3 region has 14 residues. The V gene's germline CDR1 is MGHRA and CDR2 YSYEKL. The CDR3 reads CASSHPARNQPQHF. Here the CDR3 DNA reads TGCGCCAGCAGCCACCCCGCCCGAAATCAGCCCCAGCATTTT.

In this sample, this clonotype turned up many times. The chain carries TRBV20-1 and TRBJ2-3; D is ambiguous. The CDR3 is 12 amino acids. The V and J ends lost 6 bases and 3 bases respectively, with 10 bases between them. Germline CDR1 and CDR2: DFQATT and SNEGSKA (reference sequence). CDR3 residues: CSASPKTDTQYF. The CDR3 DNA is TGCAGTGCGAGCCCTAAGACAGATACGCAGTATTTT.

This clonotype was picked up many times. This chain uses TRBV6-1 with TRBJ1-5, with a tentative D call TRBD1 (5 bases). Germline V gene lookup returns CDR1 MNHNS and CDR2 SASEGT. The germline V and J ends were trimmed by 8 bases and 1 base, with 15 bases remaining between them. The CDR3 has 15 residues. Written as DNA, the CDR3 is TGTGCCAGCCGTGGGGGGGAGAGAAGCAATCAGCCCCAGCATTTT. The encoded protein is CASRGGERSNQPQHF.

The chain joins TRBV15 to TRBJ2-5, with 7 nucleotides matching TRBD2. Germline CDR1 is LNHNV and CDR2 is YYDKDF (reference sequence). The CDR3 extends over 17 amino acids. The V segment lost 3 bases and the J segment 1 base; nucleotides outside the gene matches: 11. CDR3 region: CATSSYAASGSQETQYF. CDR3 coding DNA: TGTGCCACCAGCAGTTATGCGGCTAGCGGCTCCCAAGAGACCCAGTACTTC.

This clonotype was detected ten times or more. The V gene is TRBV15, the J gene TRBJ2-2; D is unclear. The CDR3 has 15 amino acids. Trimming removed 3 bases at V and 6 bases at J, with 14 bases between. CDR1 is LNHNV, CDR2 YYDKDF, per germline (reference sequence). CDR3 region: CATSRGKVRSGELFF. For the CDR3, the DNA is TGTGCCACCAGCAGGGGAAAGGTTAGGTCCGGGGAGCTGTTTTTT.

In its sample, this clonotype was seen many times. The chain uses TRBV20-1 and TRBJ2-7; a weak D match, TRBD2 (5 bases). The CDR3 has 13 amino acids. The germline V and J ends were trimmed by 6 bases and 4 bases, with 16 bases remaining between them. Germline CDR1 and CDR2: DFQATT and SNEGSKA (reference sequence). The CDR3 sequence is CSAEYGRRYEQYF. The CDR3, as DNA: TGCAGTGCCGAGTACGGGCGGAGGTACGAGCAGTACTTC.

This clonotype was detected ten times or more. This chain connects TRBV29-1 to TRBJ2-3; 9 nucleotides agree with TRBD1. The CDR3 length is 16 residues. The J segment lost 8 bases and the V segment lost 4 bases, leaving 16 bases of the junction unmatched. Germline loops: CDR1 SQVTM, CDR2 ANQGSEA. The CDR3, as DNA: TGCAGCGTTGCGACAGGGGGGGGAGACCTCCAAAGTACGCAGTATTTT. Translating gives CSVATGGGDLQSTQYF.

This clonotype was detected ten times or more. This rearrangement joins TRBV7-9 to TRBJ2-3, with D uncertain. Germline V CDR1 and CDR2: SEHNR, FQNEAQ (reference sequence). V lost 1 base and J lost 1, with 6 bases in between. The CDR3 contains 14 residues. CDR3 nucleotides: TGTGCCAGCAGCTTAGAACTGCGCACAGATACGCAGTATTTT. This codes for CASSLELRTDTQYF.

The table lists this clonotype with many counts. The chain employs TRBV20-1 and TRBJ1-2; D perhaps matches TRBD1 (5 bases). Germline values: CDR1 DFQATT, CDR2 SNEGSKA (reference sequence). This CDR3 is 13 amino acids long. With 1 base removed from V and 4 bases from J, the gap between germline ends came to 10 bases. CDR3 protein: CSARVQGTYGYTF. The DNA of the CDR3 is TGCAGTGCTAGAGTTCAGGGAACCTATGGCTACACCTTC.

This clonotype was counted at least ten times. The rearrangement links TRBV5-1 to TRBJ1-2; D unresolved. The germline V and J ends were trimmed by 4 bases and 4 bases, with 11 bases remaining between them. CDR3 size: 13 residues. The V gene's germline CDR1 is SGHRS and CDR2 YFSETQ. As DNA, the CDR3 is TGCGCCAGCAGCCAGCAAATGATCTATGGCTACACCTTC. It yields the protein CASSQQMIYGYTF.

There are a few counts of this clonotype. This sequence joins TRBV20-1 and TRBJ1-1; TRBD1 might be the D (6 bases). Germline CDR1 reads DFQATT; CDR2 reads SNEGSKA (reference sequence). This CDR3 is built from 16 residues. V shed 0 bases and J shed 5 bases, with 19 bases lying between them. The CDR3 sequence is CSARDPGVTGRTEAFF. DNA for the CDR3: TGCAGTGCTAGAGATCCTGGGGTAACAGGGAGGACTGAAGCTTTCTTT.

There are many counts of this clonotype. The CDR3 DNA reads TGCAGCGTTGATGGAAACCTGAACACCGGGGAGCTGTTTTTT. Its translation is CSVDGNLNTGELFF. The gene calls are TRBV29-1 and TRBJ2-2; D is unresolved. V dropped 3 bases and J dropped 1 base, with 9 bases sitting between them. Germline lookup yields CDR1 SQVTM and CDR2 ANQGSEA. The CDR3 runs to 14 residues.